One sample yielded the 25 T cell receptor beta chains listed below, sequenced in a study of T cells in Graves' hyperthyroidism and ophthalmopathy. Amplified TCR beta CDR3 regions came from RNA transcripts. HTBI primers were the set used in a first-round RT-PCR of the TCR CDR3. Each CDR3 protein gets one entry after TCRdb re-called the multiplex PCR reads with MiXCR. The table has about 400,000 distinct CDR3 sequences, 15% seen once; the top ten hold approximately 30%. Input material: blood. All receptors derive from a woman between 25 and 40 years old with Graves' hyperthyroidism.

This clonotype has a count of ten or more. V is TRBV18 and J is TRBJ1-5; D call uncertain. The V gene's germline CDR1 is KGHSH and CDR2 LQKENI. V lost 2 bases to trimming and J lost 2 bases, with 16 bases between them. CDR3 length: 17 residues. The CDR3 DNA reads TGTGCCAGCTCACCATCCACTACTCGCTCGGGCAATCAGCCCCAGCATTTT. It translates to CASSPSTTRSGNQPQHF.

This clonotype has at least ten counts. The DNA of the CDR3 is TGTGCCAGCAGTTTCCCGGGCACTGAAGCTTTCTTT. This sequence encodes CASSFPGTEAFF. The chain has TRBV12-3 or TRBV12-4 and TRBJ1-1; no reliable D call. The V end lost 3 bases, the J end lost 4 bases, and 6 bases lay between the germline ends. The CDR3 spans 12 residues.

The gene calls are TRBV20-1 and TRBJ2-3; no clear D gene. With 1 base removed from V and 0 bases from J, the gap between germline ends came to 11 bases. Germline CDR1 DFQATT, CDR2 SNEGSKA (reference sequence). The CDR3 runs 15 residues. CDR3 sequence reads: CSARVATTSTDTQYF. CDR3 coding DNA: TGCAGTGCTAGAGTGGCCACGACGAGCACAGATACGCAGTATTTT.

This clonotype was seen repeatedly, ten times or more. This rearrangement joins TRBV7-9 to TRBJ2-5; maybe TRBD2 (6 bases). V gave up 1 base and J gave up 3 bases, with 18 bases separating them. The CDR3 has 17 amino acids. CDR1 is SEHNR and CDR2 is FQNEAQ in the germline V gene (reference sequence). CDR3 amino acids: CASSLGTTLGLKETQYF. The CDR3 DNA sequence: TGTGCCAGCAGCTTAGGGACTACCCTCGGCCTCAAAGAGACCCAGTACTTC.

In this sample, this clonotype turned up a few times. The gene calls are TRBV7-9 and TRBJ2-1; 14 bases match TRBD2. Unmatched junction bases numbered 7, after V lost 3 bases and J lost 0 bases. Germline CDR1 SEHNR, CDR2 FQNEAQ (reference sequence). This CDR3 region has 19 residues. The CDR3 region has the DNA TGTGCCAGCAGCTTGGGACTAGCGGGAGCTACCAGCTCCTACAATGAGCAGTTCTTC. Translation gives CASSLGLAGATSSYNEQFF. Full variable domain (rest looked up from reference TRBV7-9 and TRBJ2-1): DTGVSQNPRHKITKRGQNVTFRCDPISEHNRLYWYRQTLGQGPEFLTYFQNEAQLEKSRLLSDRFSAERPKGSFSTLEIQRTEQGDSAMYLCASSLGLAGATSSYNEQFFGPGTRLTVL.

This clonotype was detected ten times or more. The chain recombines TRBV12-5 with TRBJ2-1; perhaps D is TRBD1 or TRBD2 (5 bases each). Trimming took off 8 bases at V and 8 bases at J, with 25 bases between the two ends. The CDR3 has 16 amino acids. Germline V gives CDR1 LGHNT, CDR2 FRNRAP. The CDR3 DNA is TGTGCTAGTTCCGGACGGGGCCGAAAAGAGAACGATGAGCAGTTCTTC. Translated: CASSGRGRKENDEQFF.

This clonotype was counted many times. The chain employs TRBV20-1 and TRBJ1-5, with a possible D match to TRBD1 (5 bases). The ends were cut back, 6 bases at V and 4 bases at J, with 22 bases in the middle. The CDR3 totals 16 residues. CDR1 and CDR2 from the germline V gene are DFQATT and SNEGSKA (reference sequence). The CDR3: CSANTGSLEPNQPQHF. CDR3 nucleotides: TGCAGTGCCAATACAGGTTCCCTAGAACCTAATCAGCCCCAGCATTTT.

The rearrangement links TRBV5-1 to TRBJ2-7; D not certain. The CDR3 is made up of 14 amino acids. Trimming pared 0 bases from V and 2 bases from J, leaving 9 bases between. Germline lookup yields CDR1 SGHRS and CDR2 YFSETQ. The CDR3 DNA sequence: TGCGCCAGCAGCTTGGCTCAAGAGGCCTACGAGCAGTACTTC. It yields the protein CASSLAQEAYEQYF.

The V call is TRBV20-1, the J call TRBJ1-2; 7 nucleotides match TRBD1. This CDR3 contains 13 residues. Germline CDR1 and CDR2: DFQATT and SNEGSKA (reference sequence). After removal of 1 base from V and 6 bases from J, the junction contained 5 bases not matched to a gene. In DNA, the CDR3 is TGCAGTGCTAGAGGCGACAGGGTCGATGGCTACACCTTC. It yields the protein CSARGDRVDGYTF.

This clonotype was recorded at least ten times. V usage is TRBV20-1 and J usage is TRBJ1-2, with 8 bases aligning to TRBD1. There are 14 residues in the CDR3. CDR1 and CDR2 from the germline V gene are DFQATT and SNEGSKA (reference sequence). After removal of 1 base from V and 5 bases from J, the junction contained 6 bases not matched to a gene. CDR3 region: CSARVPGTGYGYTF. DNA for the CDR3: TGCAGTGCTAGAGTGCCGGGGACAGGATATGGCTACACCTTC.

Written as DNA, the CDR3 is TGTGCCAGCAGCTTGGCCCGGGGTAGGAACACTGAAGCTTTCTTT. It is translated as CASSLARGRNTEAFF. This rearrangement joins TRBV5-4 to TRBJ1-1, with D unresolved. This CDR3 comprises 15 residues. V was clipped by 0 bases and J by 1 base, with 10 bases between them. CDR1 and CDR2 from the germline V gene are SGHNT and YYREEE (reference sequence).

This clonotype has only a few counts. The CDR3 DNA is TGTGCCAGCAGCGTAGGGGACAGGCACCCCCAAGAGACCCAGTACTTC. It is translated as CASSVGDRHPQETQYF. V and J are TRBV9 and TRBJ2-5, with 8 bases matching TRBD1. The CDR3 covers 16 residues. CDR1 and CDR2 (germline): SGDLS, YYNGEE. V shed 0 bases and J 1 base; nucleotides not matched to a gene: 5.

This clonotype has only a few counts. J is TRBJ2-1 and V is TRBV19; 10 positions match TRBD2. The germline CDR1 and CDR2 sequences are LNHDA and SQIVND (reference sequence). The V gene end was trimmed by 8 bases and the J gene end by 1 base; junction bases not matched to a gene: 5. The CDR3 totals 15 residues. CDR3 region: CASYPTSGSYNEQFF. In DNA form, the CDR3 reads TGTGCCAGTTACCCGACTAGCGGGTCCTACAATGAGCAGTTCTTC.

This clonotype has a count of ten or more. The J gene is TRBJ2-1, the V gene TRBV28, with TRBD2 matching over 13 bases. Germline CDR1 reads MDHEN; CDR2 reads SYDVKM. The CDR3 is 15 residues long. The junction had 10 bases not matched to a gene; V was cut back by 9 bases and J by 8 bases. The CDR3 DNA reads TGTGCCAGTGATATCGGACTAGCGGGAGTTGATGAGCAGTTCTTC. Translated: CASDIGLAGVDEQFF.

This clonotype has at least ten counts. The chain joins TRBV28 to TRBJ1-5; 9 nucleotides agree with TRBD1. The length of the CDR3 is 16 residues. Germline assignment: CDR1 MDHEN and CDR2 SYDVKM. V shed 5 bases, J shed 3 bases, and the junction held 8 bases outside the gene matches. This CDR3 is CASSKNTGGPNQPQHF. CDR3 nucleotide sequence: TGTGCCAGCAGTAAAAATACAGGGGGCCCCAATCAGCCCCAGCATTTT. Together with reference TRBV28 and TRBJ1-5, the CDR3 gives the full variable domain: DVKVTQSSRYLVKRTGEKVFLECVQDMDHENMFWYRQDPGLGLRLIYFSYDVKMKEKGDIPEGYSVSREKKERFSLILESASTNQTSMYLCASSKNTGGPNQPQHFGDGTRLSIL.

In this sample, this clonotype turned up many times. CDR3 nucleotides: TGTGCCAGCAGCCCCGGGACAGGGAGAGAAAAACTGTTTTTT. It codes for CASSPGTGREKLFF. V usage is TRBV28 and J usage is TRBJ1-4, with 9 bases identical to TRBD1. The CDR3 is made up of 14 amino acids. V lost 6 bases, J lost 8 bases, and 7 bases stayed unmatched. The germline CDR1 and CDR2 sequences are MDHEN and SYDVKM. The complete variable domain, with remaining parts taken from reference TRBV28 and TRBJ1-4, reads DVKVTQSSRYLVKRTGEKVFLECVQDMDHENMFWYRQDPGLGLRLIYFSYDVKMKEKGDIPEGYSVSREKKERFSLILESASTNQTSMYLCASSPGTGREKLFFGSGTQLSVL.

This clonotype was seen repeatedly, ten times or more. The chain carries TRBV27 and TRBJ2-7; D unclear. The ends were cut back, 4 bases at V and 2 bases at J, with 9 bases in the middle. The germline V gene encodes CDR1 MNHEY and CDR2 SMNVEV (reference sequence). This CDR3 spans 13 amino acids. CDR3 residues: CASSSLGTYEQYF. CDR3 coding DNA: TGTGCCAGCAGTTCGTTGGGAACCTACGAGCAGTACTTC.

This clonotype was detected a few times. The CDR3 does not close with the conserved phenylalanine or tryptophan, likely indicating a read error. The rearrangement joins TRBV3-1 to TRBJ1-2; no firm D call. Trimming took off 0 bases at V and 4 bases at J, with 12 bases between the two ends. This CDR3 spans 15 amino acids. Germline V gives CDR1 LGHDT, CDR2 YNNKEL (reference sequence). CDR3 sequence: CASSQDRLPLYGYTL. The CDR3 DNA reads TGTGCCAGCAGCCAAGATCGGTTACCCCTCTATGGCTACACCCTC.

Ten or more counts support this clonotype. V gene TRBV30 combines with J gene TRBJ2-1, with TRBD2 matching 9 bases. The CDR3 loop spans 16 amino acids. The J segment lost 3 bases and the V segment lost 0 bases, leaving 6 bases of the junction unmatched. The germline CDR1 and CDR2 sequences are GTSNPN and SVGIG (reference sequence). CDR3 DNA sequence: TGTGCCTGGAGTGTTCGACTAGCGGCAATCTACAATGAGCAGTTCTTC. Its translation is CAWSVRLAAIYNEQFF.

The table lists this clonotype with many counts. The CDR3 loop reads CASSYSTDSEQFF. The CDR3 coding sequence is TGTGCCAGCAGTTACTCGACGGACAGCGAGCAGTTCTTC. The chain carries TRBV6-6 and TRBJ2-1, with a possible D match to TRBD1 (6 bases). Germline-derived CDR1 and CDR2 are MNHNY and SVGAGI (reference sequence). The CDR3 has 13 residues. Trimming left V 0 bases short and J 10 bases short, with 10 bases between.

The table lists this clonotype with many counts. V gene TRBV28 combines with J gene TRBJ2-7; D remains ambiguous. Trimming removed 3 bases at V and 1 base at J, with 10 bases between. CDR3 length: 14 amino acids. Germline loops: CDR1 MDHEN, CDR2 SYDVKM. In nucleotides, the CDR3 is TGTGCCAGCAGTTTCCACGGACCATCCTACGAGCAGTACTTC. The encoded protein is CASSFHGPSYEQYF.

At least ten counts were recorded for this clonotype. This sequence joins TRBV3-1 and TRBJ2-5; possible D gene TRBD1, 6 bases. Trimming removed 4 bases from V and 0 bases from J, with 15 bases in between. Germline V gene lookup returns CDR1 LGHDT and CDR2 YNNKEL (reference sequence). This CDR3 has 16 residues. As DNA, the CDR3 is TGTGCCAGCAGCCCACCCCTCTGGGACAACCAAGAGACCCAGTACTTC. Translation gives CASSPPLWDNQETQYF.

This clonotype was detected many times. The chain couples TRBV7-2 to TRBJ2-3; no firm D call. Germline V gene lookup returns CDR1 SGHTA and CDR2 FQGNSA. The ends were cut back, 2 bases at V and 6 bases at J, with 12 bases in the middle. The CDR3 length is 14 residues. CDR3 protein: CASSLIYLGDTQYF. As DNA, the CDR3 is TGTGCCAGCAGCTTAATTTATCTAGGGGATACGCAGTATTTT.

The CDR3 coding sequence is TGTGCCAGCAGTCAGGCCCCAGGTAGCAATCAGCCCCAGCATTTT. It encodes CASSQAPGSNQPQHF. The gene calls are TRBV5-6 and TRBJ1-5; D is undetermined. The V gene lost 5 bases and the J gene lost 0 bases, with 12 bases spanning the gap. The germline CDR1 and CDR2 sequences are SGHDT and YYEEEE. The CDR3 contains 15 residues.

This clonotype was detected ten times or more. The chain employs TRBV3-1 and TRBJ2-7; D unclear. Germline CDR1 reads LGHDT; CDR2 reads YNNKEL (reference sequence). The CDR3 has 12 residues. Trimming removed 5 bases at V and 0 bases at J, with 5 bases between. CDR3 region: CASSKSSYEQYF. CDR3 DNA: TGTGCCAGCAGCAAGAGCTCCTACGAGCAGTACTTC.